The sequence of this TCR beta chain was determined in a study of long-term antiretroviral therapy in people with HIV (dated by TCRdb to 2022 to 2024). Turning to the overall study: The earliest samples were collected approximately a decade before the 2015 WHO recommendation for immediate ART, a period when ART was typically delayed until CD4 counts fell. A total of approximately 200 cryopreserved PBMC samples came from a few dozen adults with confirmed HIV infection and were collected serially over a mean of roughly six years (range 1-12). No cross-contamination during QIAcube processing was shown when test extractions of a monoclonal T-cell line were performed alongside about 33 polyclonal samples. Among the 25 to 30 participants with HIV, about a dozen were female. A retrospective serial study tested whether changes in peripheral blood TRB repertoire composition and diversity were associated with ART initiation and durable HIV suppression.

Only one count was recorded for this clone. Its antigen is unknown. No much larger clone exists at a distance of one base, and base qualities are not known. Inclusion was restricted to participants for whom at least one PBMC sample before ART initiation and at least two post-ART samples were available. Treatment was received in the United States of America by all participants with HIV. Before DNA extraction, cryopreserved samples of 1-10 million PBMC were thawed and then washed. At the time of the earliest PBMC sample for each participant with HIV, ages ranged from about 20 to 54 years. Per participant, PBMC samples came from 1-4 timepoints prior to ART initiation and 2-8 timepoints following ART initiation, for a median of 7 samples. Serial HIV viral load, CD4+ T-cell count, ART history and demographic data were obtained for every participant. A Qiagen kit on a QIAcube was used to extract genomic DNA from unsorted PBMC, with samples processed in batches of 12.

Beyond this particular receptor, the publication reports: Samples dated from the mid-2000s to the late 2010s, and the ART regimens used may be less effective than current ones. Because pre-ART samples had limited cell numbers, profiling was done on unsorted PBMC rather than on sorted CD4+ and CD8+ T cells. Compared with controls, HIV repertoires had narrower CDR3 length ranges, and the network structure pointed to an antigen-experienced repertoire that shifted only slightly toward naive after ART. The repertoire was dominated across all time points by expanded TRB clones identified before ART initiation, although this dominance was seen to fluctuate and to decrease in many PLHIV after ART. Inferences about post-ART repertoire changes are limited because no data were available on ART adherence, viral resistance or therapy changes. A significant increase in TRB diversity was found to be associated with ART initiation, although TRB diversity was observed to remain significantly below that of transplant donor controls even after long-term ART. Since PBMC availability was limited, sequencing covered only the TCR beta chain, with no alpha chain pairing.

The germline V gene supplies CDR1 SGHRS and CDR2 YFSETQ. V is clipped by 2 bases and J by 5 bases, and the sequence between their germline boundaries is 10 bases long. The CDR3 goes from the cysteine to the phenylalanine over 13 residues. The CDR3 DNA has 39 bases and is translated from base 1. Sequencing of the TRB variable region was done with the immunoSEQ hsTCRB v3.0 assay at survey level resolution. The targeted TRB sequencing depth was roughly 35,000-50,000 T-cell genomes per sample. Pooled TRB libraries were sequenced on an Illumina MiSeq with a v3 150-cycle kit. The paper's data handling went like this. Repertoire analysis ran in R within a reproducible Nextflow workflow covering QC, data transformation and analysis. LymphoSeq2, an R package for AIRR-Seq data exploration, was used to implement custom analyses. Several samples yielding fewer than 5000 total TRB sequences were excluded, leaving 150 to 200 analyzed HIV repertoires. Among the approximately 200 retained HIV repertoires, under 65 were collected before ART initiation and 120 to 130 after ART initiation. Repertoires were downsampled to 5000 TRB nucleotide sequences, and summary statistics were averaged over 100 downsampling iterations. TRB sequences were retained for analysis only if CDR3 regions of at least seven amino acids were present. A Shannon entropy-derived clonality score and the Gini coefficient were used to measure diversity. In repertoire networks, the top 5000 CDR3 amino acid sequences were linked whenever an edit distance of one separated two sequences. GLIPH2 predicted antigen specificity groups and MHC restriction for TRB CDR3 amino acid sequences. CDR3 amino acid sequences were matched against VDJdb and McPAS-TCR to flag known CMV, EBV, HIV or tissue antigen associations. Pre-ART, post-ART and control groups were compared with Wilcoxon signed-rank tests and Holm-Bonferroni correction. The clones in this table, taken by TCRdb from immuneACCESS, are in-frame only. Not every clone is retained; where verified, under half of the shortfall comes from an unresolved V gene, and the cause of the rest is unknown. D and trimming were read from the DNA, whereas the V and J calls and clone size are those reported in that table. A total of about 12,000 clones appear in this sample, roughly nine tenths of them only once. Jointly, the top ten make up 22% of the sample.

The clonotype was recovered from a woman between 40 and 55 years old with HIV. The chain links TRBV5-1 with TRBJ1-1, with a tentative D gene TRBD1 over 6 matching bases. This sample comprised unsorted PBMCs, obtained 2.1 years after starting antiretroviral therapy. The CDR3 loop reads CASSLNRETEAFF. The nucleotides read TGCGCCAGCAGCTTAAACAGGGAAACTGAAGCTTTCTTT.